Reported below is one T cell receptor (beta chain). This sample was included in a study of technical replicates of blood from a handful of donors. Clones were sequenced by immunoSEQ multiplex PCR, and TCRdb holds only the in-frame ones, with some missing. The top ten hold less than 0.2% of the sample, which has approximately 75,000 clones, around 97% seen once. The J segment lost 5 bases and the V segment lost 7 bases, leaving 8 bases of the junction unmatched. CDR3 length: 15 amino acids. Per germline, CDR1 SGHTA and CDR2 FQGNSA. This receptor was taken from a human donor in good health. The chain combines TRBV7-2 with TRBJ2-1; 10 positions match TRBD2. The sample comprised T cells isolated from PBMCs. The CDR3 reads CASTSSGGANNEQFF. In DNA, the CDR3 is TGTGCCAGCACCTCGAGCGGGGGGGCTAACAATGAGCAGTTCTTC.